Listed here are 27 T cell receptor beta chains from one sample, sequenced in a study of hypomethylating agent response in myelodysplastic syndrome. The assay was immunoSEQ multiplex PCR, and TCRdb's table has in-frame clones only and misses some. In the table there are about 3,400 clones, 82% of which are singletons. Source: bone marrow, taken before or after starting hypomethylating agent treatment for myelodysplastic syndrome (not recorded which). The receptor source for this set is a human donor with myelodysplastic syndrome.

The chain combines TRBV9 with TRBJ2-3; 10 nucleotides agree with TRBD2. J gave up 5 bases and V 0 bases, and 3 bases lay outside the gene matches. CDR3 length equals 15 residues. Germline assignment: CDR1 SGDLS and CDR2 YYNGEE. The CDR3 coding sequence is TGTGCCAGCAGCGTAGTTAGCGGGGGGCTAGATACGCAGTATTTT. Amino acid sequence: CASSVVSGGLDTQYF.

This clone was detected only a few times. The chain couples TRBV6-4 to TRBJ2-1; either TRBD1 or TRBD2 may supply D (5 bases each). The CDR3 totals 11 residues. V was clipped by 6 bases and J by 10 bases, with 10 bases between them. The germline CDR1 and CDR2 sequences are MRHNA and SNTAGT. The CDR3 spells CASRRGGEQFF. The CDR3 nucleotides are TGTGCCAGCAGGAGGGGCGGGGAGCAGTTCTTC.

The chain recombines TRBV7-9 with TRBJ2-7; D gene uncertain. The germline V gene encodes CDR1 SEHNR and CDR2 FQNEAQ (reference sequence). The CDR3 has 12 residues. Trimming removed 3 bases at V and 4 bases at J, with 7 bases between. CDR3 in amino acids: CASSFRSYEQYF. Here the CDR3 DNA reads TGTGCCAGCAGCTTCCGAAGTTACGAGCAGTACTTC.

Worth noting for this clone: In the same sample, other DNA sequences code for this CDR3. The CDR3 DNA reads TGCGCCAGCAGCCCCGGACAGGGTGGGTATGGCTACACCTTC. Its protein product is CASSPGQGGYGYTF. The chain employs TRBV4-1 and TRBJ1-2; TRBD1 matches at 8 bases. With 4 bases clipped from V and 5 bases from J, the junction kept 6 bases outside the gene matches. CDR3 size: 14 residues. Germline V gene sequence: CDR1 MGHRA, CDR2 YSYEKL.

This clone was seen only once. The rearrangement joins TRBV11-1 to TRBJ2-7, with D perhaps matching TRBD1 or TRBD2 (5 bases each). Germline V gene data show CDR1 as SGHAT and CDR2 as FQDESV (reference sequence). This CDR3 has 12 residues. V gave up 2 bases and J gave up 8 bases, with 10 bases separating them. For the CDR3, the DNA is TGTGCCAGCAGCTTACCCAAGGGACAGCAGTACTTC. It specifies CASSLPKGQQYF.

The V gene is TRBV28, the J gene TRBJ2-7; 9 bases align to TRBD1. The trim removed 4 bases at V and 4 bases at J, leaving 11 bases unmatched. This CDR3 has 16 amino acids. Germline CDR1 is MDHEN and CDR2 is SYDVKM. CDR3 amino acids: CASSSAGTGLNYEQYF. The CDR3 DNA sequence: TGTGCCAGCAGTTCCGCCGGGACAGGGTTGAATTACGAGCAGTACTTC.

The chain has TRBV27 and TRBJ1-5, with 8 bases fitting TRBD1. The germline V gene has CDR1 MNHEY and CDR2 SMNVEV (reference sequence). The CDR3 extends over 14 amino acids. V lost 3 bases, J lost 7 bases, and 5 bases stayed unmatched. For the CDR3, the DNA is TGTGCCAGCAGTTTTGACAGGGGTAGGCAGCCCCAGCATTTT. Translated, it gives CASSFDRGRQPQHF.

The chain employs TRBV4-2 and TRBJ2-7, with TRBD2 identical over 14 bases. Trimming removed 2 bases from V and 2 bases from J; junction bases left unmatched: 2. Germline V gene sequence: CDR1 LGHNA, CDR2 YNFKEQ. The CDR3 has 16 amino acids. The CDR3 protein is CASSQPTSGGAYEQYF. The CDR3 nucleotides are TGTGCCAGCAGCCAACCGACTAGCGGGGGGGCCTACGAGCAGTACTTC.

Only one count was recorded for this clone. The chain has TRBV21-1 and TRBJ2-5; TRBD1, as called in the table, went unchecked against the DNA. TRBV21-1 is shown as a pseudogene. The CDR3 is 18 residues long. CDR3 in amino acids: CASSKLKQKGGAQGLLYF. The CDR3 region has the DNA TGTGCCAGCAGCAAGCTCAAACAAAAAGGAGGGGCACAGGGGCTGTTGTACTTC.

The chain carries TRBV18 and TRBJ1-2, with TRBD1 identical over 7 bases. CDR3 length equals 13 residues. Trimming took 5 bases from V and 8 from J; bases not matched to a gene: 8. Germline V lookup: CDR1 KGHSH, CDR2 LQKENI. The CDR3 region is CASSNGQVYGYTF. CDR3 nucleotides: TGTGCCAGCTCAAACGGACAGGTTTACGGCTACACCTTC.

This sequence joins TRBV7-9 and TRBJ1-1; no definite D call. In germline, CDR1 is SEHNR, CDR2 FQNEAQ (reference sequence). The V end lost 1 base, the J end lost 6 bases, and 6 bases lay between the germline ends. The CDR3 is made up of 12 amino acids. In DNA form, the CDR3 reads TGTGCCAGCAGCTTAGAGGCCCCTGAAGCTTTCTTT. Residues: CASSLEAPEAFF.

The V gene is TRBV18, the J gene TRBJ1-1; 8 positions match TRBD1. The V and J ends lost 1 base and 3 bases, in that order; junction bases with no gene match: 16. CDR1 and CDR2 (germline): KGHSH, LQKENI. The CDR3 is made up of 19 amino acids. The CDR3 sequence: CASSPLAGQGPGGDTEAFF. In nucleotides, the CDR3 is TGTGCCAGCTCACCACTTGCAGGACAGGGACCAGGGGGGGACACTGAAGCTTTCTTT.

The V gene is TRBV7-3, the J gene TRBJ2-1; tentatively, D is TRBD1 (5 bases). Germline-derived CDR1 and CDR2 are SGHTA and FQGTGA. The CDR3 consists of 15 residues. Trimming removed 1 base at V and 3 bases at J, with 10 bases between. The CDR3 coding sequence is TGTGCCAGCAGCTTAATAAGGGGCAGCTACAATGAGCAGTTCTTC. It translates to CASSLIRGSYNEQFF.

The sample holds one count of this clone. This sequence joins TRBV5-1 and TRBJ2-1; 8 nucleotides agree with TRBD2. The CDR3 has 15 residues. Germline CDR1 reads SGHRS; CDR2 reads YFSETQ. V dropped 4 bases and J dropped 5; count of bases not matched to a gene: 8. The CDR3 here is CASSPSGRQNNEQFF. The CDR3, as DNA: TGCGCCAGCAGCCCGAGCGGGAGACAGAACAATGAGCAGTTCTTC.

This chain uses TRBV28 with TRBJ2-7; D ambiguous. The CDR3 length is 13 residues. CDR1 and CDR2 from the germline V gene are MDHEN and SYDVKM. Trimming removed 6 bases from V and 3 bases from J, with 12 bases in between. The CDR3 here is CASSPKPGYEQYF. The CDR3 DNA sequence: TGTGCCAGCAGCCCTAAACCAGGCTACGAGCAGTACTTC.

The chain carries TRBV6-6 and TRBJ1-1, with D unresolved. Germline V gene lookup returns CDR1 MNHNY and CDR2 SVGAGI (reference sequence). V was cut by 0 bases and J by 1 base, with 3 bases left in between. This CDR3 is 13 amino acids long. In DNA, the CDR3 is TGTGCCAGCAGTTACTCGCGGAACACTGAAGCTTTCTTT. Its translation is CASSYSRNTEAFF.

This clone was detected once. The chain uses TRBV4-2 and TRBJ2-3; D is unresolved. CDR1 and CDR2 from the germline V gene are LGHNA and YNFKEQ. The CDR3 is 16 amino acids. Trimming shortened V by 0 bases and J by 3 bases, and 13 bases separated the two germline ends. The DNA of the CDR3 is TGTGCCAGCAGCCAAGAAGGCCACAGTCGGACAGATACGCAGTATTTT. This gives the protein CASSQEGHSRTDTQYF.

The chain links TRBV9 to TRBJ2-1; D is undetermined. The germline V and J ends were trimmed by 0 bases and 2 bases, with 21 bases remaining between them. The CDR3 loop spans 19 amino acids. CDR1 SGDLS and CDR2 YYNGEE come from the germline V gene. CDR3 amino acids: CASSVGDGRAPRTYNEQFF. The CDR3, as DNA: TGTGCCAGCAGCGTAGGTGACGGAAGAGCTCCTAGGACCTACAATGAGCAGTTCTTC.

J is TRBJ2-3 and V is TRBV4-1, with D possibly being TRBD2 (5 bases). CDR3 length: 16 residues. Germline CDR1 MGHRA, CDR2 YSYEKL. The V end was cut by 5 bases, the J end by 0 bases, with 15 bases between. The DNA for the CDR3 is TGCGCCAGCAGCACCCGGACTGTTGCTAGCACAGATACGCAGTATTTT. This translates into CASSTRTVASTDTQYF.

V is TRBV29-1 and J is TRBJ2-3; D is perhaps TRBD1 (6 bases). The germline V gene encodes CDR1 SQVTM and CDR2 ANQGSEA. Trimming pared 1 base from V and 0 bases from J, leaving 14 bases between. The length of the CDR3 is 16 residues. Written as DNA, the CDR3 is TGCAGCGTTGAAGGAAGTACAGGGAAGAGCACAGATACGCAGTATTTT. Translated: CSVEGSTGKSTDTQYF.

The chain has TRBV19 and TRBJ1-1; D uncertain. Germline assignment: CDR1 LNHDA and CDR2 SQIVND (reference sequence). Trimming pared 3 bases from V and 0 bases from J, leaving 14 bases between. The CDR3 covers 16 residues. The CDR3 loop reads CASSIAFTAMNTEAFF. In DNA form, the CDR3 reads TGTGCCAGTAGTATTGCGTTTACAGCTATGAACACTGAAGCTTTCTTT.

This clone was seen a single time. The chain combines TRBV4-1 with TRBJ1-3, with D possibly TRBD1 on 6 matching bases. Germline CDR1 is MGHRA and CDR2 is YSYEKL. The CDR3 consists of 16 residues. V lost 5 bases to trimming and J lost 2 bases, with 16 bases between them. For the CDR3, the DNA is TGCGCCAGCAGCGCCTCCCTACAGGGAACTGGAAACACCATATATTTT. As protein: CASSASLQGTGNTIYF.

V and J are TRBV7-6 and TRBJ2-7; 8 bases align to TRBD1. From germline, CDR1 is SGHVS and CDR2 FNYEAQ. Trimming took 5 bases from V and 5 from J; bases not matched to a gene: 5. This CDR3 has 13 amino acids. The CDR3, as DNA: TGTGCCAGCAGCCTTCGGACAGGGAACGAGCAGTACTTC. It is translated as CASSLRTGNEQYF.

The V call is TRBV7-3, the J call TRBJ2-2; 7 bases map to TRBD1. V was pared by 1 base and J by 6 bases, with 20 bases of the junction left unmatched. This CDR3 has 20 residues. The germline CDR1 and CDR2 sequences are SGHTA and FQGTGA. CDR3 DNA sequence: TGTGCCAGCAGCTTAAACCCTTGGGGTCTAGACAGGGAAAAAGCCGGGGAGCTGTTTTTT. It encodes CASSLNPWGLDREKAGELFF.

V usage is TRBV7-9 and J usage is TRBJ2-1, with 8 bases matching TRBD2. The CDR3 is 17 amino acids. Germline CDR1 is SEHNR and CDR2 is FQNEAQ (reference sequence). V was pared by 1 base and J by 5 bases, with 10 bases of the junction left unmatched. CDR3 protein: CASSLVSLGTRDNEQFF. The CDR3 coding sequence is TGTGCCAGCAGCTTAGTTTCTCTCGGGACTAGAGACAATGAGCAGTTCTTC.

The genes are TRBV30 and TRBJ2-3; 12 nucleotides agree with TRBD1. The CDR3 consists of 18 residues. With V trimmed by 2 bases and J by 1 base, 10 bases remained unmatched. CDR1 and CDR2 (germline): GTSNPN, SVGIG (reference sequence). The CDR3 DNA reads TGTGCCTGGAGTCGTACCGGGACAGGGGGCTTGGGCACAGATACGCAGTATTTT. It is translated as CAWSRTGTGGLGTDTQYF.

V and J are TRBV7-9 and TRBJ2-3, with D unresolved. Germline-derived CDR1 and CDR2 are SEHNR and FQNEAQ (reference sequence). Trimming cost V 5 bases and J 4 bases, with 7 bases left between them. CDR3 length: 12 residues. DNA of the CDR3: TGTGCCAGCAGCCCTAGGGCAGATACGCAGTATTTT. Amino acids: CASSPRADTQYF.